The T cell receptor (beta chain) described here comes from a study of T cell repertoires in cytomegalovirus infection. About the study: Indicated by public TCR beta signatures were CMV infection and matching HLA type. Whole-study findings and limits: Carriers of CMV and the relevant HLA type were discriminated by public TCR beta frequency. The ex vivo response was dominated by HLA-C-restricted CMV-specific TCR beta clonotypes.

Trimming left V 8 bases short and J 5 bases short, with 6 bases between. The CDR3 sequence is 10 residues long. Via MiXCR, TCRdb re-called the reads, giving one row per CDR3 protein. The table records about 680,000 distinct CDR3 sequences, approximately 24% of them present only once. The sample holds many counts of this clonotype. Its specificity is not known. The sequence was collected from a human donor in good health (CMV status not recorded). Some clones in this sample may be carry-over from other donors' samples. The chain carries TRBV12-3 or TRBV12-4 and TRBJ2-5; D is unresolved. Sequencing used CD8+ T cells from PBMCs. As DNA, the CDR3 is TGTGCCAGCCTTGGGGAGACCCAGTACTTC. Translating it yields CASLGETQYF.